The rows below give T cell receptor beta chains drawn from one sample of a study of shared T cell receptors in the human thymus. TCRdb keeps only in-frame clones here, not all; method: immunoSEQ multiplex PCR. Among some 700,000 clones, 85% to 90% were seen once, and the ten largest hold 0.0085% to 0.012%. The same data also contributed to another study, on human thymus T cells.

The sequenced sample was thymocytes. These receptors came from a boy under two years old with a congenital heart defect. Both conserved end residues are part of each CDR3. The D gene is left open where the match is weak. Clone size is given for some rows only: seen once, a few or many times, or a class if the clone is expanded.

j_call | d_call | v_call | clone_size | cdr3_aa | cdr3_nt
TRBJ2-1 | NA | TRBV28 | NA | CASSPLNTGHGRVGSYNEQFF | TGTGCCAGCAGTCCCCTGAATACGGGGCACGGGAGAGTGGGGAGCTACAATGAGCAGTTCTTC
TRBJ2-7 | TRBD1 | TRBV9 | NA | CASSAQSGTGVPYEQYF | TGTGCCAGCAGCGCCCAGTCTGGGACAGGGGTACCCTACGAGCAGTACTTC
TRBJ2-2 | NA | TRBV11-2 | NA | CASSPTYRVAGELFF | TGTGCCAGCAGCCCAACGTACAGGGTAGCCGGGGAGCTGTTTTTT
TRBJ1-1 | NA | TRBV11-1 | once | CASSWGQRNTEAFF | TGTGCCAGCAGCTGGGGGCAGAGAAACACTGAAGCTTTCTTT
TRBJ1-4 | NA | TRBV25-1 | NA | CASSESPRSNEKLFF | TGTGCCAGCAGTGAATCCCCCAGGTCTAATGAAAAACTGTTTTTT
TRBJ2-7 | NA | TRBV5-6 | NA | CASSLKQGEQYF | TGTGCCAGCAGCTTGAAACAGGGCGAGCAGTACTTC
TRBJ2-3 | TRBD2 | TRBV4-3 | NA | CASSQTPAGTDTQYF | TGCGCCAGCAGCCAAACCCCAGCGGGAACAGATACGCAGTATTTT
TRBJ2-3 | TRBD2 | TRBV7-3 | NA | CASSLSSGRTDTQYF | TGTGCCAGCAGCCTATCTAGCGGGCGCACAGATACGCAGTATTTT
TRBJ2-6 | NA | TRBV28 | few | CASSYTLPGANVLTF | TGTGCCAGCAGTTACACGCTTCCCGGGGCCAACGTCCTGACTTTC
TRBJ1-2 | TRBD1 | TRBV28 | NA | CASSNTGEGGYTF | TGTGCCAGCAGTAACACAGGGGAAGGCGGCTACACCTTC
TRBJ1-1 | NA | TRBV14 | NA | CASSQGTVMNTEAFF | TGTGCCAGCAGCCAAGGGACAGTCATGAACACTGAAGCTTTCTTT
TRBJ1-4 | TRBD1 | TRBV11-3 | NA | CASSLEYRDRGGKLFF | TGTGCCAGCAGCTTAGAGTACCGGGACAGGGGTGGAAAACTGTTTTTT
TRBJ2-1 | TRBD2 | TRBV7-2 | NA | CASSLLSGTIPPEEQFF | TGTGCCAGCAGCCTATTGAGCGGGACGATCCCCCCAGAGGAGCAGTTCTTC
TRBJ2-4 | TRBD2 | TRBV7-8 | NA | CASSLSGTSGTRHKNIQYF | TGTGCCAGCAGCTTGTCCGGGACTAGCGGGACGAGGCACAAAAACATTCAGTACTTC
TRBJ1-5 | NA | TRBV15 | NA | CATSTYGGGNNQPQHF | TGTGCCACCAGCACTTATGGAGGAGGAAATAATCAGCCCCAGCATTTT
TRBJ2-5 | TRBD2 | TRBV4-2 | NA | CASSRGWGREGPETQYF | TGTGCCAGCAGCCGGGGGTGGGGGCGGGAGGGCCCGGAGACCCAGTACTTC
TRBJ2-5 | TRBD2 | TRBV7-3 | NA | CASSPGEGVETQYF | TGTGCCAGCAGCCCCGGGGAGGGAGTTGAGACCCAGTACTTC
TRBJ2-3 | TRBD2 | TRBV6-1 | NA | CASSGGWTSGNRVTQYF | TGTGCCAGCAGTGGGGGATGGACTAGCGGGAATCGTGTTACGCAGTATTTT
TRBJ2-6 | TRBD2 | TRBV7-8 | NA | CASSFQLAGAFSGANVLTF | TGTGCCAGCAGCTTCCAACTGGCGGGAGCGTTCTCTGGGGCCAACGTCCTGACTTTC
TRBJ2-3 | TRBD1 | TRBV28 | NA | CASSLGTGVETDTDTQYF | TGTGCCAGCAGTTTGGGGACAGGGGTAGAGACTGACACAGATACGCAGTATTTT
TRBJ1-1 | NA | TRBV15 | NA | CATSRVTANTEAFF | TGTGCCACCAGCAGAGTGACAGCGAACACTGAAGCTTTCTTT
TRBJ1-3 | TRBD1 | TRBV11-2 | NA | CASSIHPRDSSGNTIYF | TGTGCCAGCAGCATCCACCCCCGGGACAGCTCTGGAAACACCATATATTTT
TRBJ1-2 | TRBD1 | TRBV27 | few | CASSKQGLPPIF | TGTGCCAGCAGTAAACAGGGGCTCCCTCCTATCTTC
TRBJ1-5 | NA | TRBV30 | NA | CAWSVSGGPQHF | TGTGCCTGGAGTGTGAGTGGCGGGCCCCAGCATTTT
TRBJ2-3 | TRBD2 | TRBV11-3 | NA | CASSSRTSGRAGADTQYF | TGTGCCAGCAGCTCCAGGACTAGCGGGAGGGCCGGAGCAGATACGCAGTATTTT
TRBJ2-2 | TRBD1 | TRBV29-1 | NA | CSVRTGGSPLSTGELFF | TGCAGCGTTCGGACAGGAGGATCCCCTCTTAGTACCGGGGAGCTGTTTTTT